Below, 13 T cell receptor beta chains from the same sample are listed, as sequenced in a study of blood T cell repertoires in COVID-19. Assay used: immunoSEQ multiplex PCR; TCRdb lists only in-frame clones, some missing. The sample has 100,000 to 150,000 clones; over 70% are singletons. Sample: peripheral blood. The receptor set was obtained from a woman in her sixties or seventies with acute or convalescent COVID-19.

The chain links TRBV3-1 (or the pseudogene TRBV3-2) to TRBJ2-7, with D perhaps matching TRBD1 (6 bases). The CDR3 is 16 amino acids. V was shortened by 4 bases and J by 6 bases, with 22 bases between the two germline ends. Germline CDR1 reads LGHDT; CDR2 reads YNNKEL (reference sequence). The CDR3 coding sequence is TGTGCCAGCAGCCGCCAGACAGGACCCCCGTTGGGCGAGCAGTACTTC. Translation gives CASSRQTGPPLGEQYF.

V and J are TRBV29-1 and TRBJ1-1, with a tentative D call TRBD1 (5 bases). The CDR3 contains 12 residues. Germline CDR1 SQVTM, CDR2 ANQGSEA. Trimming cost V 8 bases and J 5 bases, with 15 bases left between them. This CDR3 is CSTDAGGTEAFF. The CDR3 region has the DNA TGCAGCACCGACGCCGGGGGGACTGAAGCTTTCTTT. Supplemented by reference TRBV29-1 and TRBJ1-1, the full variable domain reads SAVISQKPSRDICQRGTSLTIQCQVDSQVTMMFWYRQQPGQSLTLIATANQGSEATYESGFVIDKFPISRPNLTFSTLTVSNMSPEDSSIYLCSTDAGGTEAFFGQGTRLTVV.

The table lists this clone with a few counts. The rearrangement links TRBV7-3 to TRBJ2-2; D unclear. V shed 4 bases and J shed 7 bases, with 10 bases lying between them. The CDR3 extends over 13 amino acids. Germline V gene sequence: CDR1 SGHTA, CDR2 FQGTGA. CDR3 nucleotide sequence: TGTGCCAGCAGCTCCTCGGGTGACGGGGAGCTGTTTTTT. Its translation: CASSSSGDGELFF.

This clone was recorded once. The V gene is TRBV9, the J gene TRBJ1-2, with D possibly being TRBD1 (5 bases). The germline V and J ends were trimmed by 1 base and 0 bases, with 7 bases remaining between them. The CDR3 sequence is 14 residues long. Per germline, CDR1 SGDLS and CDR2 YYNGEE. Here the CDR3 reads CASSVQGTNYGYTF. Written as DNA, the CDR3 is TGTGCCAGCAGCGTACAGGGTACTAACTATGGCTACACCTTC.

The gene calls are TRBV6-5 and TRBJ1-5; TRBD1 is a possible D gene (6 bases). There are 15 residues in the CDR3. Germline V gene data show CDR1 as MNHEY and CDR2 as SVGAGI. Trimming stripped 9 bases from V and 2 bases from J, with 17 bases between. This chain's CDR3 is CASGTQGAGNQPQHF. DNA for the CDR3: TGTGCCAGTGGAACACAGGGCGCAGGCAATCAGCCCCAGCATTTT.

The chain links TRBV5-1 to TRBJ1-5; tentative D call: TRBD1 (5 bases). CDR3 length equals 15 residues. The germline gives CDR1 SGHRS, CDR2 YFSETQ. Between the trimmed V and J ends, which lost 1 base and 0 bases, there was a span of 8 bases. The CDR3 DNA is TGCGCCAGCAGCTTGACAGGAGATAGCAATCAGCCCCAGCATTTT. Encoded protein: CASSLTGDSNQPQHF.

V usage is TRBV4-1 and J usage is TRBJ1-2; the match to TRBD1 covers 7 bases. V was pared by 1 base and J by 4 bases, with 9 bases of the junction left unmatched. This CDR3 has 16 amino acids. Per germline, CDR1 MGHRA and CDR2 YSYEKL. CDR3 in amino acids: CASSQVLDRAGYGYTF. The CDR3 DNA sequence: TGCGCCAGCAGCCAAGTTCTCGACAGGGCTGGCTATGGCTACACCTTC.

The V and J genes are TRBV27 and TRBJ1-2; D uncertain. Looked up from germline, CDR1 is MNHEY and CDR2 is SMNVEV (reference sequence). CDR3 length equals 12 residues. V was cut by 7 bases and J by 3 bases, with 9 bases left in between. The CDR3 DNA sequence: TGTGCCAGCACCCCAGTTGACTATGGCTACACCTTC. As protein: CASTPVDYGYTF.

The rearrangement uses TRBV28 and TRBJ1-2; TRBD1 matches at 7 bases. The V gene's germline CDR1 is MDHEN and CDR2 SYDVKM. J gave up 5 bases and V 2 bases, and 2 bases lay outside the gene matches. The CDR3 is 13 amino acids. This chain's CDR3 is CASSLEQGYGYTF. CDR3 in DNA: TGTGCCAGCAGTTTAGAACAGGGGTATGGCTACACCTTC.

CDR3 amino acids: CASSPAGGPQETQYF. The CDR3 region has the DNA TGTGCCAGCTCACCAGCGGGGGGGCCCCAAGAGACCCAGTACTTC. The chain joins TRBV18 to TRBJ2-5; TRBD2 agrees at 9 bases. The CDR3 loop spans 15 amino acids. Germline V gives CDR1 KGHSH, CDR2 LQKENI. The V segment lost 2 bases and the J segment 1 base; nucleotides outside the gene matches: 2.

This clone appeared once. The chain joins TRBV9 to TRBJ2-5; 9 positions match TRBD1. The CDR3 has 15 residues. Germline V gives CDR1 SGDLS, CDR2 YYNGEE. J gave up 5 bases and V 0 bases, and 5 bases lay outside the gene matches. CDR3 protein: CASSVGTGGLETQYF. The CDR3 DNA is TGTGCCAGCAGCGTAGGAACAGGGGGCTTGGAGACCCAGTACTTC.

This chain joins TRBV4-1 and TRBJ2-7; 8 positions match TRBD1. V was clipped by 1 base and J by 6 bases; unmatched bases: 2. The CDR3 loop spans 13 amino acids. Looked up from germline, CDR1 is MGHRA and CDR2 is YSYEKL. The CDR3 sequence: CASSQGTGPEQYF. The CDR3 DNA is TGCGCCAGCAGCCAAGGGACAGGGCCCGAGCAGTACTTC.

Note on this clone: The sample holds other DNA sequences that translate to the same CDR3. The chain links TRBV5-1 to TRBJ2-5; 7 positions agree with TRBD1. Germline-derived CDR1 and CDR2 are SGHRS and YFSETQ. The junction had 0 bases not matched to a gene; V was cut back by 0 bases and J by 4 bases. The CDR3 contains 13 residues. The CDR3 protein is CASSLGQGETQYF. The CDR3 DNA is TGCGCCAGCAGCTTGGGACAGGGAGAGACCCAGTACTTC.